This T cell receptor (beta chain) comes out of a study of T-cell reconstitution after alpha-beta-depleted transplantation in children. Whole-study results and caveats: Some patients showed high day-60 TCRbeta diversity, which derived from surviving recipient T cells and thymic progenitors. Reportedly, only several hundred clones from non-depleted graft cells drove alpha-beta T-cell counts at about two months. T-cell counts and diversity were attributed mostly to newly produced T cells one year after transplant.

This clonotype was detected many times. Its matching antigen is unknown. The junction does not match germline at one end; this may be a read error. This CDR3 is built from 13 residues. Germline V CDR1 and CDR2: DFQATT, SNEGSKA (reference sequence). For TCRbeta, the library was prepared with unique molecular identifiers. TCRdb independently ran MiXCR on the PCR reads; one entry per CDR3 protein. Found here are approximately 490,000 distinct CDR3 sequences, 10% to 13% of them singletons; the top ten hold 2% to 2.5%. The rearrangement links TRBV20-1 to TRBJ1-4, with D perhaps matching TRBD1 (5 bases). The sequences come from PBMCs, collected before TCRalphabeta/CD19-depleted stem cell transplant. The TCR sequence derives from a child aged 2-15 years with inherited bone marrow failure, due to receive a stem cell transplant. The CDR3 loop reads CSARDSTNEKLFF. DNA for the CDR3: TGCAGTGCCAGAGACAGCACTAATGAAAAACTGTTTTTT.